The sample holds a few counts of the clone carrying this T cell receptor (beta chain). The CDR3 runs 13 residues. From germline, CDR1 is MNHNS and CDR2 SASEGT. V lost 8 bases, J lost 6 bases, and 8 bases stayed unmatched. This sample stems from a study of T-cell reconstitution after alpha-beta-depleted transplantation in children. The authors prepared the TCRbeta library with unique molecular identifiers. From the PCR reads, TCRdb called clonotypes with MiXCR, one entry per CDR3 protein. The repertoire holds about 500,000 distinct CDR3 sequences, about 31% seen once, with 2% to 2.5% in the top ten. The genes are TRBV6-1 and TRBJ1-1, with 8 bases identical to TRBD1. The sequencing here drew on PBMCs from the stem cell graft donor, taken from the stem cell graft. The receptor's source is a human donor who donated a stem cell graft to a child with aplastic anemia. The CDR3 loop reads CASVARGQAEAFF. The CDR3 coding sequence is TGTGCCAGCGTGGCCAGGGGACAGGCTGAAGCTTTCTTT.